The sequence of this T cell receptor (beta chain) was determined in a study of immune aging and cytomegalovirus after organ transplant (dated by TCRdb to about 2021). With respect to the entire study: Three-drug immunosuppression with prednisone, tacrolimus, and mycophenolate was given to all transplant recipients. Overall results and qualifications from the work: CD57 was not measured in the sequencing data, so a conservative gene-based aging definition was used instead. Post-transplant increases in aged-phenotype cells were observed regardless of clone size, following viremia and occurring earlier in large clones (days 200-264) than in small clones. A larger share of large clones was made up of TEMRA cells, and in the seven largest clones (about 2,000 cells) aged and TEMRA cells were gained while TCM cells were lost.

Explained via the paper, the time point label denotes: five sample-tagged time points from pre-transplant (day -1) to day 368 post-transplant, pooled. Thawed PBMC were stimulated for roughly eleven hours with a CMV IE-1 overlapping peptide library without transport inhibitors. After thawing, cells were rested overnight and were then stimulated in R10 medium with CD28/CD49d costimulation. The IE-1 peptide library was made up of 15-amino-acid peptides with 11-amino-acid overlaps. Each time point was barcoded using BD Single-Cell Multiplexing Kit Sample Tags, after which the barcoded samples were pooled and stained with oligo-conjugated anti-CD45RA plus sorting antibodies. A BD FACSAria III was used to sort CMV-responsive CD8+CD137+ and CD4+CD154+ T cells at 4-way purity. Blood samples were drawn into EDTA vacutainers and processed by Ficoll gradient within 1-24 hours. A remark on this clonotype: The antigen it recognizes is unknown. No much larger clone is present one base from it, and per-base qualities are unavailable.

From the germline V gene, CDR1 is MNHNS and CDR2 is SASEGT. V and J lose 4 bases and 10 bases, and a span of 20 bases separates them. The CDR3 measures 15 amino acids from cysteine to phenylalanine. The DNA shown is the 45-base CDR3, in frame from base 1. Library prep was done by single-cell sequencing. Data came from an Illumina NovaSeq 6000. The BD Rhapsody Targeted mRNA and AbSeq Reagent Kit was used in a microwell format for cell capture and library preparation. Libraries were prepared to cover TCR, sample tags, AbSeq, and targeted mRNA from the Human T-Cell Expression Panel plus custom TOX and TOX2 primers. Sequencing of the libraries was done on an Illumina NovaSeq. Turning to the authors' computational methods: The analysis covered approximately 11,000 cells in total, of which about 7,000 were CD8 T cells and a few thousand were CD8 T cells with an identifiable TCR CDR3. Raw data were processed with the BD Rhapsody Targeted Analysis Pipeline with V(D)J processing on the Seven Bridges Genomics platform. Quality control, Sample Tag demultiplexing with Lex-BDSMK, clone identification with VDJ Explorer, and Seurat clustering were performed in SeqGeq 1.6.0. Clones making up <1% of CD8 T cells were classified as non-expanded, and clones making up >2.5% of the sample were classified as clonal expansions. TCRdb handled the public reads itself, with Q25 trimming in fastp and clone calling in MiXCR, and kept productive beta chains. Rows with a matching CDR3 protein are joined into one entry that keeps the most common DNA and genes. The V and J calls and clone size are TCRdb's, not the authors'. Recorded for this sample are fewer than 25,000 distinct CDR3 sequences; more than 35% of them occurred a single time. Less than 30% of the sample rests with the top ten.

The receptor's source is a female donor who had a heart transplant and CMV viremia. The source was CMV peptide-activated CD4+ and CD8+ T cells sorted from blood, collected at five time points, pooled. The sample's cell subset or site label, decoded: sorted CD8+CD137+ and CD4+CD154+ T cells after around 12 h CMV IE-1 peptide stimulation. The chain uses TRBV6-1 and TRBJ2-1; the D match is possibly TRBD1 or TRBD2, with 6 bases aligned in each. CDR3 reads: CASSGNWGATGEQFF. The nucleotide sequence reads as follows: TGTGCCAGCAGTGGTAACTGGGGGGCGACGGGGGAGCAGTTCTTC.